These 29 T cell receptor beta chains came from one sample sequenced in a study of blood T cells in healthy people across ages. Then a second PCR, running roughly 7 to 11 cycles, was carried out with a sample-barcoded 5' primer and a J-beta primer mix. TCRdb used MiXCR to reprocess the 5' RACE reads, holding one entry per CDR3 protein. This table has some 1,800,000 distinct CDR3 sequences, roughly 43% appearing once. The sequenced sample was blood. Receptor source: a human donor in good health.

This rearrangement joins TRBV7-9 to TRBJ1-5; D unresolved. This CDR3 is built from 13 residues. Germline-derived CDR1 and CDR2 are SEHNR and FQNEAQ (reference sequence). V lost 5 bases, J lost 8 bases, and 13 bases lay in between. CDR3 protein: CASSPPGAEPQHF. As DNA, the CDR3 is TGTGCCAGCAGCCCCCCCGGCGCTGAGCCCCAGCATTTT.

In its sample, this clonotype was seen a few times. The V call is TRBV3-1, the J call TRBJ1-6; D may be TRBD1 (6 bases). Per germline, CDR1 LGHDT and CDR2 YNNKEL (reference sequence). The CDR3 consists of 14 residues. Trimming took 5 bases from V and 15 from J, leaving 20 bases between them. CDR3 protein: CASSSTGTGSLLHF. The CDR3 DNA reads as TGTGCCAGCAGCTCGACGGGAACAGGGAGTCTCCTCCACTTT.

The genes are TRBV20-1 and TRBJ1-6; D is unclear. The germline V gene has CDR1 DFQATT and CDR2 SNEGSKA (reference sequence). The ends were cut back, 5 bases at V and 9 bases at J, with 17 bases in the middle. This CDR3 contains 14 residues. CDR3 DNA sequence: TGCAGTGCTGGCACCCCGAAAGGAGCTTCACCCCTCCACTTT. It encodes CSAGTPKGASPLHF.

The chain couples TRBV7-8 to TRBJ2-1, with 8 nucleotides matching TRBD1. V shed 5 bases, J shed 4 bases, and the junction held 10 bases outside the gene matches. Germline V CDR1 and CDR2: SGHVS, FQNEAQ. The CDR3 length is 16 residues. The CDR3 DNA is TGTGCCAGCAGCCCTTCCCCGGGACAGGTATACAATGAGCAGTTCTTC. It is translated as CASSPSPGQVYNEQFF.

This chain connects TRBV4-1 to TRBJ2-3; D is tentatively TRBD1 or TRBD2 (5 bases each). The CDR3 runs 15 residues. Germline V gene data show CDR1 as MGHRA and CDR2 as YSYEKL. V lost 7 bases and J 4 bases, leaving 18 bases between the germline ends. The CDR3 here is CASNPSGLAPDTQYF. The CDR3 coding sequence is TGCGCCAGCAACCCCTCGGGGCTAGCCCCAGATACGCAGTATTTT.

This clonotype was counted between two and nine times. This chain connects TRBV9 to TRBJ2-5; D call uncertain. Trimming removed 3 bases at V and 1 base at J, with 7 bases between. The CDR3 contains 13 residues. CDR1 is SGDLS and CDR2 is YYNGEE in the germline V gene. The CDR3 loop is CASSAAIQETQYF. The CDR3 DNA reads TGTGCCAGCAGCGCAGCGATCCAAGAGACCCAGTACTTC.

A few counts support this clonotype. The chain has TRBV12-5 and TRBJ1-5, with D possibly being TRBD1 (5 bases). The V gene's germline CDR1 is LGHNT and CDR2 FRNRAP. The CDR3 length is 15 residues. V was pared by 5 bases and J by 2 bases, with 13 bases between. The CDR3 region has the DNA TGTGCTAGTGGTCAGCAGGGTGCTGGCAATCAGCCCCAGCATTTT. This translates into CASGQQGAGNQPQHF.

The V call is TRBV12-3 or TRBV12-4, the J call TRBJ2-2; D gene ambiguous. With 6 bases removed from V and 4 bases from J, the gap between germline ends came to 6 bases. This CDR3 contains 12 residues. CDR3: CASRHSTGELFF. The CDR3 coding sequence is TGTGCCAGCAGACACAGCACCGGGGAGCTGTTTTTT.

The chain has TRBV11-1 and TRBJ2-4, with 7 positions matching TRBD2. The end of the DNA aligns better with TRBJ2-7, so the J call may be wrong. From germline, CDR1 is SGHAT and CDR2 FQDESV (reference sequence). This CDR3 has 12 amino acids. The CDR3 DNA reads TGTGCCAGCCGGACTAGTGGGGACGAGCAGTACTTC. Translated: CASRTSGDEQYF.

In this sample, this clonotype turned up a few times. The V call is TRBV7-2, the J call TRBJ2-2; a possible D gene is TRBD2 (7 bases). V was shortened by 3 bases and J by 2 bases, with 13 bases between the two germline ends. The germline gives CDR1 SGHTA, CDR2 FQGNSA. The CDR3 has 16 residues. The CDR3 coding sequence is TGTGCCAGCAGCTTTAGCCCGGGGGGCAACACCGGGGAGCTGTTTTTT. The encoded protein is CASSFSPGGNTGELFF.

The genes are TRBV20-1 and TRBJ2-7, with D perhaps assigned TRBD1 or TRBD2 (5 bases each). V lost 1 base to trimming and J lost 3 bases, with 13 bases between them. CDR3 length: 14 amino acids. CDR1 and CDR2 (germline): DFQATT, SNEGSKA (reference sequence). The CDR3 here is CSARVMGTDYEQYF. The CDR3 nucleotides are TGCAGTGCTAGAGTAATGGGGACCGACTACGAGCAGTACTTC.

The rearrangement uses TRBV29-1 and TRBJ2-1; perhaps TRBD1 as D (6 bases). Germline CDR1 reads SQVTM; CDR2 reads ANQGSEA. With 5 bases removed from V and 3 bases from J, the gap between germline ends came to 11 bases. The CDR3 loop spans 13 amino acids. CDR3 amino acids: CSVYWTVYNEQFF. CDR3 DNA sequence: TGCAGCGTTTATTGGACAGTCTACAATGAGCAGTTCTTC.

The chain carries TRBV6-2 or TRBV6-3 and TRBJ1-1; 7 bases fit TRBD1. Per germline, CDR1 MNHEY and CDR2 SVGEGT. The J segment lost 5 bases and the V segment lost 7 bases, leaving 19 bases of the junction unmatched. The CDR3 contains 17 residues. CDR3 loop: CASTTIHDRERWTEAFF. DNA of the CDR3: TGTGCCAGCACCACTATCCACGACAGGGAACGGTGGACTGAAGCTTTCTTT.

J is TRBJ2-1 and V is TRBV11-2; D could derive from TRBD1 or TRBD2 (5 bases each). The CDR3 is 16 residues long. Germline lookup yields CDR1 SGHAT and CDR2 FQNNGV. V shed 4 bases and J shed 6 bases, with 19 bases lying between them. CDR3 coding DNA: TGTGCCAGCAGCTCCGGCCGGGGCTCGGTCGGCAATGAGCAGTTCTTC. It yields the protein CASSSGRGSVGNEQFF.

This chain uses TRBV7-2 with TRBJ1-1, with D possibly being TRBD1 (6 bases). Germline loops: CDR1 SGHTA, CDR2 FQGNSA. Trimming shortened V by 5 bases and J by 11 bases, and 18 bases separated the two germline ends. This CDR3 comprises 13 residues. The CDR3 region is CASSPSGEESAFF. The CDR3 DNA is TGTGCCAGCAGCCCGTCAGGGGAAGAATCGGCTTTCTTT. The whole variable domain, filled in from reference TRBV7-2 and TRBJ1-1, reads GAGVSQSPSNKVTEKGKDVELRCDPISGHTALYWYRQSLGQGLEFLIYFQGNSAPDKSGLPSDRFSAERTGGSVSTLTIQRTQQEDSAVYLCASSPSGEESAFFGQGTRLTVV.

Worth noting for this clonotype: One end of the junction varies from germline; a read error may be responsible. This chain connects TRBV5-1 to TRBJ2-4, with no clear D. The CDR3 loop spans 13 amino acids. Germline values: CDR1 SGHRS, CDR2 YFSETQ. In DNA, the CDR3 is TGCGCCAGCGGCTTGACGGACCCAAGCATTCAGTACTTC. Translation gives CASGLTDPSIQYF.

This clonotype showed up just a few times. This rearrangement joins TRBV4-3 to TRBJ1-4; 7 bases are shared with TRBD1. CDR3 length equals 18 residues. Per the germline V gene, CDR1 is LGHNA and CDR2 is YSLEER. After removal of 4 bases from V and 3 bases from J, the junction contained 14 bases not matched to a gene. The CDR3 coding sequence is TGCGCCAGCAGCCGGGACAGAAGGGCTGCCGGAGCTAATGAAAAACTGTTTTTT. Protein: CASSRDRRAAGANEKLFF.

The CDR3 nucleotides are TGCGCCAGCAGCGAGAACAGGGAAGGCTACACCTTC. It is translated as CASSENREGYTF. The chain couples TRBV5-1 to TRBJ1-2, with a weak D call TRBD1 (6 bases). Trimming left V 4 bases short and J 8 bases short, with 12 bases between. The germline V gene encodes CDR1 SGHRS and CDR2 YFSETQ. The CDR3 runs 12 residues.

This clonotype occurred a few times. The genes are TRBV28 and TRBJ2-3; 10 positions agree with TRBD1. V was clipped by 5 bases and J by 2 bases; unmatched bases: 4. Per germline, CDR1 MDHEN and CDR2 SYDVKM. The CDR3 contains 15 residues. In DNA form, the CDR3 reads TGTGCCAGCAGTACCGGGACAGGGGACACAGATACGCAGTATTTT. Translation: CASSTGTGDTDTQYF.

At least ten counts were recorded for this clonotype. The rearrangement joins TRBV7-2 to TRBJ1-1, with D possibly being TRBD1 (5 bases). The CDR3 has 13 residues. Germline lookup yields CDR1 SGHTA and CDR2 FQGNSA. Trimming shortened V by 6 bases and J by 1 base, and 9 bases separated the two germline ends. CDR3 sequence reads: CASSMTENTEAFF. DNA of the CDR3: TGTGCCAGCAGTATGACAGAGAACACTGAAGCTTTCTTT.

This chain joins TRBV7-6 and TRBJ2-3; 9 bases fit TRBD2. The CDR3 consists of 15 residues. Germline V gene data show CDR1 as SGHVS and CDR2 as FNYEAQ. Germline trimming cut 5 bases from V and 9 bases from J; bases unmatched to any gene: 12. CDR3 residues: CASSRSSGGLDTQYF. The CDR3 DNA reads as TGTGCCAGCAGCCGTTCGAGCGGGGGGTTGGACACGCAGTATTTT.

J is TRBJ2-3 and V is TRBV4-2, with no clear D. CDR3 size: 16 residues. CDR1 LGHNA and CDR2 YNFKEQ come from the germline V gene. V shed 0 bases and J shed 10 bases, with 20 bases lying between them. CDR3: CASSQESDSYYASQYF. The CDR3 DNA follows: TGTGCCAGCAGCCAAGAATCCGACTCCTACTATGCTTCGCAGTATTTT.

The chain links TRBV4-3 to TRBJ2-1; perhaps D is TRBD1 or TRBD2 (5 bases each). The CDR3 has 15 residues. Germline assignment: CDR1 LGHNA and CDR2 YSLEER. Deletions cut 1 base from V and 6 bases from J, with 13 bases between. Here the CDR3 reads CASSQGSGAPNEQFF. CDR3 bases: TGCGCCAGCAGCCAAGGTTCCGGGGCCCCCAATGAGCAGTTCTTC.

The chain carries TRBV24-1 and TRBJ2-1; 7 bases fit TRBD2. Per the germline V gene, CDR1 is KGHDR and CDR2 is SFDVKD. Unmatched junction bases numbered 5, after V lost 4 bases and J lost 0 bases. The CDR3 length is 16 residues. This CDR3 is CATSDPSGSSYNEQFF. The DNA of the CDR3 is TGTGCCACCAGTGACCCTAGCGGCAGCTCCTACAATGAGCAGTTCTTC.

This clonotype turned up a few times. The chain uses TRBV5-1 and TRBJ2-2; tentatively, D is TRBD1 (5 bases). Germline-derived CDR1 and CDR2 are SGHRS and YFSETQ. V was clipped by 1 base and J by 3 bases, with 10 bases between them. CDR3 length equals 15 residues. The CDR3 nucleotides read TGCGCCAGCAGCTTGAACCAGGGATACACCGGGGAGCTGTTTTTT. It yields the protein CASSLNQGYTGELFF.

This chain joins TRBV20-1 and TRBJ2-1, with 8 bases identical to TRBD2. The CDR3 spans 15 residues. Trimming at V came to 7 bases and at J to 0 bases, leaving 8 bases not matched to a gene. Germline values: CDR1 DFQATT, CDR2 SNEGSKA (reference sequence). The chain's CDR3 is CSGGTSGSSYNEQFF. As DNA, the CDR3 is TGCAGTGGGGGAACTAGCGGCAGCTCCTACAATGAGCAGTTCTTC.

This clonotype has only one observation. This chain uses TRBV5-6 with TRBJ2-7; TRBD2 matches 9 bases. CDR3 length: 14 residues. CDR1 and CDR2 from the germline V gene are SGHDT and YYEEEE. The V gene end was trimmed by 3 bases and the J gene end by 5 bases; junction bases not matched to a gene: 6. The CDR3 DNA reads TGTGCCAGCAGCTCGACCGGGACTAGCAACGAGCAGTACTTC. Its translation is CASSSTGTSNEQYF.

Written as DNA, the CDR3 is TGTGCCAGCAGCTTCGGGCAGGGCCTCTATGGCTACACCTTC. Translation: CASSFGQGLYGYTF. The chain joins TRBV7-2 to TRBJ1-2; a possible D gene is TRBD1 (5 bases). V gave up 3 bases and J gave up 4 bases, with 12 bases separating them. The CDR3 contains 14 residues. Germline V gene data show CDR1 as SGHTA and CDR2 as FQGNSA.

Turning to this clonotype: A much larger clone is a single base away; this may be a read error. The chain carries TRBV29-1 and TRBJ2-6; D is unresolved. Trimming took 5 bases from V and 4 from J, leaving 12 bases between them. The CDR3 covers 14 residues. Germline V lookup: CDR1 SQVTM, CDR2 ANQGSEA. CDR3 in DNA: TGCAGCGTTTCTGGGGTGATCGGGGCCAACGTCCTGACTTTC. Translation: CSVSGVIGANVLTF.